This is a list of T cell receptor beta chains from one sample in a study of blood T cell repertoires in COVID-19. Assay used: immunoSEQ multiplex PCR; TCRdb lists only in-frame clones, some missing. The sample has around 250,000 clones; approximately 80% are singletons. Sequencing was carried out using peripheral blood. The source is a man aged 30 to 39 who had recovered from COVID-19. Both conserved end residues are part of each CDR3. Fields, in order: V gene, J gene, D gene, clone size, CDR3 DNA, CDR3 protein. D genes are given only for firm matches. Part of the rows lack a size; the others show once, few, many or a class for expanded clones.

TRBV19	TRBJ1-2	-	-	TGTGCCAGTAGTATGGGAGTGGCTCGGGGCTACACCTTC	CASSMGVARGYTF
TRBV2	TRBJ1-3	-	-	TGTGCCAGCAGGGCGGGGGCTGGAAACACCATATATTTT	CASRAGAGNTIYF
TRBV5-8	TRBJ1-5	-	-	TGTGCCAGCAGCTTCCGGGAGCTAGACCAGCCCCAGCATTTT	CASSFRELDQPQHF
TRBV10-3	TRBJ1-2	-	-	TGTGCCATCAGTGCGGGGGAGAACTATGGCTACACCTTC	CAISAGENYGYTF
TRBV6-6	TRBJ2-7	TRBD1	-	TGTGCCAGCAGTTCACTGACAGGGAATGAGCAGTACTTC	CASSSLTGNEQYF
TRBV9	TRBJ2-2	-	-	TGTGCCAGCAGCGTGAGAGTTCTAGTCGGGGCCGGGGAGCTGTTTTTT	CASSVRVLVGAGELFF
TRBV7-7	TRBJ2-7	-	-	TGTGCCAGCAGCTTAGAATGGGGCGGGGACTACGAGCAGTACTTC	CASSLEWGGDYEQYF
TRBV9	TRBJ1-3	-	-	TGTGCCAGCAGTACAACAGGCCGATCCTCTGGAAACACCATATATTTT	CASSTTGRSSGNTIYF
TRBV6-5	TRBJ1-6	-	once	TGTGCCAGCAGTTACGATCAGGGGAACTCACCCCTCCACTTT	CASSYDQGNSPLHF
TRBV19	TRBJ1-2	-	once	TGTGCCAGTAGTATTAGACAGCGCCTTGGCTACACCTTC	CASSIRQRLGYTF
TRBV20-1	TRBJ1-1	-	-	TGCAGTGCTAGTCCCGTGAACACTGAAGCTTTCTTT	CSASPVNTEAFF
TRBV11-2	TRBJ2-5	TRBD2	-	TGTGCCAGCAGCTTAGGGCGGGGGGGAGAGACCCAGTACTTC	CASSLGRGGETQYF
TRBV4-1	TRBJ1-6	TRBD1	-	TGCGCCAGCAGCCTCAGTGACAGGGGGAGCTCACCCCTCCACTTT	CASSLSDRGSSPLHF
TRBV19	TRBJ2-2	TRBD1	-	TGTGCCAGTAGTATCCCCCGACCACAGGGGTCGGGCGGGGAGCTGTTTTTT	CASSIPRPQGSGGELFF
TRBV27	TRBJ2-5	TRBD1	-	TGTGCCAGCAGTCCGGGTCGGGACAGGGAAGAGACCCAGTACTTC	CASSPGRDREETQYF
TRBV11-2	TRBJ2-1	-	-	TGTGCCAGCAGCTCCTCTAGCTTCTATCAGTTCTTC	CASSSSSFYQFF
TRBV19	TRBJ1-2	-	-	TGTGCCAGTAGTATAGGCAGCAGGCGACCCTATGGCTACACCTTC	CASSIGSRRPYGYTF
TRBV18	TRBJ2-7	TRBD1	few	TGTGCCAGCTCACTCGACAGGGGGCCTGTAGAGCAGTACTTC	CASSLDRGPVEQYF
TRBV28	TRBJ2-2	-	-	TGTGCCAGCAGTTTAACGGGCACCGGGGAGCTGTTTTTT	CASSLTGTGELFF
TRBV4-1	TRBJ2-3	-	-	TGCGCCAGCAGCCAAAGACTCCAAAGTTCCACAGATACGCAGTATTTT	CASSQRLQSSTDTQYF
TRBV10-3	TRBJ2-3	TRBD2	-	TGTGCCTCCGGACTAGCCACAGATACGCAGTATTTT	CASGLATDTQYF
TRBV5-5	TRBJ2-1	TRBD2	-	TGTGCCAGCAGCATAGCGGGGGGCTCCTACAATGAGCAGTTCTTC	CASSIAGGSYNEQFF
TRBV11-2	TRBJ1-2	-	-	TGTGCCAGCAGCTTAGGCGGGACGCTTAGCTATGGCTACACCTTC	CASSLGGTLSYGYTF
TRBV2	TRBJ2-3	TRBD2	few	TGTGCCAGCAGTAGCGGGGGGGCCACAGATACGCAGTATTTT	CASSSGGATDTQYF
TRBV6-4	TRBJ2-2	TRBD2	-	TGTGCCAGCAGTGAATCTATAGCGGGGGGGCCTTACACCGGGGAGCTGTTTTTT	CASSESIAGGPYTGELFF
TRBV7-9	TRBJ2-3	TRBD1	-	TGTGCCAGCAGCACAGGGGCTGAGTATGCAGATACGCAGTATTTT	CASSTGAEYADTQYF
TRBV27	TRBJ2-5	-	-	TGTGCCAGCAGTTTATCTGCGGGGATCATGGAGACCCAGTACTTC	CASSLSAGIMETQYF
TRBV28	TRBJ1-6	-	-	TGTGCCAGCAGTTTAGGAGATGGTGGTTCACCCCTCCACTTT	CASSLGDGGSPLHF
TRBV5-4	TRBJ1-6	-	few	TGTGCCAGCAGCTTGGCGGATTCACCCCTCCACTTT	CASSLADSPLHF
TRBV27	TRBJ2-3	TRBD2	-	TGTGCCAGCAGTTCACTAGCGGGGGTTAGCACAGATACGCAGTATTTT	CASSSLAGVSTDTQYF
TRBV3-1/TRBV3-2	TRBJ1-6	-	-	TGTGCCAGCAGCCAACAAGTAGGTGGGGGGAGGGTACGATCACCCCTCCACTTT	CASSQQVGGGRVRSPLHF
TRBV4-1	TRBJ2-3	-	-	TGCGCCAGCAGCCAAGATCGGACAGTAATCCGGCCAGATACGCAGTATTTT	CASSQDRTVIRPDTQYF
TRBV5-5	TRBJ2-5	-	-	TGTGCCAGCACTCCCGTGGGGGCTCAAGAGACCCAGTACTTC	CASTPVGAQETQYF
TRBV15	TRBJ2-2	TRBD2	-	TGTGCCACCAGGGGGAGGGAGCGGGAGCTGTTTTTT	CATRGRERELFF
TRBV6-6	TRBJ1-1	-	-	TGTGCCAGCAGTTACTCGACCCAGGGGAAAGAAGCTTTCTTT	CASSYSTQGKEAFF
TRBV10-1	TRBJ1-3	-	-	TGCGCCAGCAGCAAAGGGGGGGGGCGAACTGGAAACACCATATATTTT	CASSKGGGRTGNTIYF
TRBV5-4	TRBJ1-1	TRBD1	-	TGTGCCAGCAGCTTCAAAGGGGGCTGGGAAGCTTTCTTT	CASSFKGGWEAFF
TRBV4-2	TRBJ2-1	TRBD2	-	TGTGCCAGCAGCCAAGATTGGACTAGCGGGGGGTATGAGCAGTTCTTC	CASSQDWTSGGYEQFF
TRBV25-1	TRBJ1-4	-	-	TGTGCCAGCAGTGCCCACGTCCCGATTGTCGGTGAAAAACTGTTTTTT	CASSAHVPIVGEKLFF
TRBV5-4	TRBJ2-3	TRBD2	-	TGTGCCAGCAGTCAGCGGGGGGGCCCAGATACGCAGTATTTT	CASSQRGGPDTQYF
TRBV10-3	TRBJ2-2	-	many	TGTGCCATCCAGGGGATCTCCACCGGGGAGCTGTTTTTT	CAIQGISTGELFF
TRBV6-1	TRBJ1-5	-	-	TGTGCCAGCAGTGAATGGGGGTCAGGGGGCAATCAGCCCCAGCATTTT	CASSEWGSGGNQPQHF
TRBV4-1	TRBJ1-6	TRBD1	-	TGCGCCAGCAGCCCGCAGACAGGGGAAGGTTCACCCCTCCACTTT	CASSPQTGEGSPLHF
TRBV2	TRBJ2-1	-	-	TGTGCCAGCAGACAAATCTACAATGAGCAGTTCTTC	CASRQIYNEQFF
TRBV7-9	TRBJ2-7	TRBD1	-	TGTGCCAGCAGCCCACAGGGGTATTCCTACGAGCAGTACTTC	CASSPQGYSYEQYF
TRBV27	TRBJ1-1	TRBD1	-	TGTGCCAGCAGTTCGACAGGGGCGCGGGTCACTGAAGCTTTCTTT	CASSSTGARVTEAFF
TRBV6-5	TRBJ1-5	-	-	TGTGCCAGCTCCCCCCTCCACGCGCCTAATCAGCCCCAGCATTTT	CASSPLHAPNQPQHF
TRBV3-1/TRBV3-2	TRBJ1-2	TRBD1	-	TGTGCCAGCAGCGGCTGGTTGGGAGGGACAGGGTCCGGCTATGGCTACACCTTC	CASSGWLGGTGSGYGYTF
TRBV6-5	TRBJ1-6	-	-	TGTGCCAGCACGGAGGGAGAAGGATCACCCCTCCACTTT	CASTEGEGSPLHF
TRBV9	TRBJ2-3	-	-	TGTGCCAGCAGCCTGGTAGCGGCAGATACGCAGTATTTT	CASSLVAADTQYF
TRBV5-4	TRBJ2-3	TRBD2	many	TGTGCCAGCAGCTTGGGCGCTAGCGGGGGCACAGATACGCAGTATTTT	CASSLGASGGTDTQYF
TRBV6-5	TRBJ1-4	TRBD1	once	TGTGCCAGCAGTTACGGTGCCAGGGGGAAAAGGGAAAAACTGTTTTTT	CASSYGARGKREKLFF
TRBV6-5	TRBJ1-3	-	-	TGTGCCAGCAGTTACTCGACCGGGGTATCAGGAAACACCATATATTTT	CASSYSTGVSGNTIYF
TRBV7-9	TRBJ1-2	TRBD1	-	TGTGCCAGCAGCTTAGCGCGTGACAGGGTCCGGGGCTACACCTTC	CASSLARDRVRGYTF
TRBV5-1	TRBJ1-5	TRBD1	once	TGCGCCAGCAGCTTGGCTGGGGGACAGCACGGCTGGCCCCAGCATTTT	CASSLAGGQHGWPQHF